What follows are 5 T cell receptor beta chains derived from one specimen sequenced in a study of cytomegalovirus exposure and HLA in healthy donors. The PCR used 60 Vbeta and 13 Jbeta primers. The method was immunoSEQ multiplex PCR; TCRdb's version includes in-frame clones alone and lacks a portion of them. The repertoire consists of about 110,000 clones, with about 16% occurring once and the leading ten covering 0.83%. The source material was PBMCs. The origin of the receptors is a female donor in good health and CMV-seronegative.

The table lists this clone with a count of one. A junction boundary mismatches the germline segment, possibly from a read error. The CDR3 DNA is TGTGCCTGGGCGAAGCGGGGCACAGATAAGCAGTATTTT. Translation: CAWAKRGTDKQYF. This chain connects TRBV30 to TRBJ2-3; 7 bases are a match to TRBD2. This CDR3 contains 13 residues. In germline, CDR1 is GTSNPN, CDR2 SVGIG (reference sequence).

The CDR3 region has the DNA TGTGCCAGCAGCTTCCGGACAGGAGTCTCTGGAAACACCATATATTTT. It is translated as CASSFRTGVSGNTIYF. This chain links TRBV7-2 with TRBJ1-3; 7 bases fit TRBD1. V lost 3 bases, J lost 0 bases, and 5 bases stayed unmatched. The CDR3 covers 16 residues. Germline CDR1 and CDR2: SGHTA and FQGNSA.

The chain has TRBV6-1 and TRBJ2-7; tentatively, D is TRBD1 (6 bases). Trimming stripped 1 base from V and 2 bases from J, with 12 bases between. CDR3 length equals 15 residues. CDR1 and CDR2 (germline): MNHNS, SASEGT. The CDR3 bases are TGTGCCAGCAGTGAAGACAGGGTTCGGCCCTACGAGCAGTACTTC. Its translation: CASSEDRVRPYEQYF.

This chain uses TRBV18 with TRBJ2-2; 11 bases match TRBD1. Germline CDR1 reads KGHSH; CDR2 reads LQKENI. This CDR3 region has 16 residues. The ends lost 3 bases at V and 3 bases at J; junction bases unmatched: 3. CDR3: CASSPLGQGDTGELFF. The CDR3 bases are TGTGCCAGCTCACCCTTGGGACAGGGGGACACCGGGGAGCTGTTTTTT.

This chain joins TRBV6-5 and TRBJ1-2; possible D gene TRBD1, 6 bases. The V end was cut by 5 bases, the J end by 0 bases, with 10 bases between. CDR3 length: 14 amino acids. Looked up from germline, CDR1 is MNHEY and CDR2 is SVGAGI. CDR3 residues: CASSPGVPNYGYTF. The CDR3 DNA follows: TGTGCCAGCAGTCCAGGGGTACCTAACTATGGCTACACCTTC.